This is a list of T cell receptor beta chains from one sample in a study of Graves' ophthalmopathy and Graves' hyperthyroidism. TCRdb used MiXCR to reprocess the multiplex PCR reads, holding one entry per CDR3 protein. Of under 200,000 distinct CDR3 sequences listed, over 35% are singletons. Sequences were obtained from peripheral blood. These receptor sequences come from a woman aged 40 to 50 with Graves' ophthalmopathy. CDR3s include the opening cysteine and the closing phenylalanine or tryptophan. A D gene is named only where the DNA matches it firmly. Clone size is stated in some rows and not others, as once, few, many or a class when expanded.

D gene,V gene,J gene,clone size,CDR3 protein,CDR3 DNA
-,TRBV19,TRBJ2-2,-,CASTRQTANTGELFF,TGTGCCAGTACCCGACAAACCGCGAACACCGGGGAGCTGTTTTTT
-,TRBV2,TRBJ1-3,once,CASSNNPGGNTIYF,TGTGCCAGCAGTAACAATCCAGGTGGAAACACCATATATTTT
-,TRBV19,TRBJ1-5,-,CASSGGRGKPQHF,TGTGCCAGTAGCGGTGGGCGGGGGAAGCCCCAGCATTTT
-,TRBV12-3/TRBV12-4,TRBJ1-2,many,CASVGGTNYGYTF,TGTGCCAGCGTAGGCGGAACTAACTATGGCTACACCTTC
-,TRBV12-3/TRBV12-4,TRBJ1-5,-,CASSSLTGPNQPQHF,TGTGCCAGCAGTTCGCTGACAGGACCTAACCAGCCCCAGCATTTT
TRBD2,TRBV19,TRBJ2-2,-,CASSRTRSSTANTGELFF,TGTGCCAGTAGTCGGACTAGGAGTTCAACCGCGAACACCGGGGAGCTGTTTTTT
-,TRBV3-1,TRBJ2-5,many,CASSPVGQETQYF,TGTGCCAGCAGCCCCGTAGGCCAAGAGACCCAGTACTTC
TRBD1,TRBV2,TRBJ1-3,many,CASSLGQVSGNTIYF,TGTGCCAGCAGTTTAGGACAGGTCTCTGGAAACACCATATATTTT
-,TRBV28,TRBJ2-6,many,CASRHRTSGANVLTF,TGTGCCAGCAGACACAGGACCTCTGGGGCCAACGTCCTGACTTTC
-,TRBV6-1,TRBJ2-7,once,CASTQAESSYEQYF,TGTGCCAGCACCCAAGCGGAAAGCTCCTACGAGCAGTACTTC
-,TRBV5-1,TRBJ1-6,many,CASKTGAAGDSPLHF,TGCGCCAGCAAGACAGGTGCGGCCGGAGATTCACCCCTCCACTTT
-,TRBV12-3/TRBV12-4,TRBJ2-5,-,CASSFGGNFQETQYF,TGTGCCAGCAGTTTCGGCGGGAACTTCCAAGAGACCCAGTACTTC
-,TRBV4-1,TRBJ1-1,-,CASSQDIGRWTEAFF,TGCGCCAGCAGCCAAGATATCGGTCGGTGGACTGAAGCTTTCTTT
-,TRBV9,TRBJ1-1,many,CASSEKATNTEAFF,TGTGCCAGCAGCGAAAAGGCAACGAACACTGAAGCTTTCTTT
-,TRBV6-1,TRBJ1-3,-,CASSEDYGRSSSGNTIYF,TGTGCCAGCAGTGAAGATTATGGCAGGTCGAGCTCTGGAAACACCATATATTTT
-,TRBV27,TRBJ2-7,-,CASSLSGRVKHEQYF,TGTGCCAGCAGTTTATCGGGCAGGGTCAAGCACGAGCAGTACTTC
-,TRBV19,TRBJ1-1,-,CASTSSGGGLPGTEAFF,TGTGCCAGTACTAGCTCTGGCGGGGGACTTCCGGGCACTGAAGCTTTCTTT
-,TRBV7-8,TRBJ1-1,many,CASSLGDGGTEAFF,TGTGCCAGCAGCTTAGGGGACGGGGGGACTGAAGCTTTCTTT
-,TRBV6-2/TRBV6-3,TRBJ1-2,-,CASIPRSGATFYGYTF,TGTGCCAGCATCCCACGGTCGGGGGCCACCTTCTATGGCTACACCTTC
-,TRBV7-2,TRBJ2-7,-,CASSLGGTRNEQYF,TGTGCCAGCAGCTTAGGCGGGACGCGGAACGAGCAGTACTTC
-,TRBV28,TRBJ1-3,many,CASSFATGSGNTIYF,TGTGCCAGCAGTTTCGCGACAGGCTCTGGAAACACCATATATTTT
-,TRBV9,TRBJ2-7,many,CASSVDPYSTYEQYF,TGTGCCAGCAGCGTAGATCCCTATTCGACCTACGAGCAGTACTTC
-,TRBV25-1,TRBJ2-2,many,CASSEFVGPDTGELFF,TGTGCCAGCAGTGAATTTGTCGGGCCGGACACCGGGGAGCTGTTTTTT
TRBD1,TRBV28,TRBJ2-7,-,CASSRGQGVSYEQYF,TGTGCCAGCAGTAGGGGACAGGGCGTCTCCTACGAGCAGTACTTC
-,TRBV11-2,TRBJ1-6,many,CASSLGWNSPLHF,TGTGCCAGCAGCTTAGGGTGGAATTCACCCCTCCACTTT
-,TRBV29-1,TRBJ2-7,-,CSAREGAYEQYF,TGCAGCGCCAGGGAGGGGGCCTACGAGCAGTACTTC
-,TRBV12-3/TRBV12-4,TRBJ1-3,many,CASTLRVAGNTIYF,TGTGCCAGCACCCTGCGTGTCGCTGGAAACACCATATATTTT
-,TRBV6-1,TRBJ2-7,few,CASSPAREPYEQYF,TGTGCCAGCAGTCCTGCCAGGGAGCCCTACGAGCAGTACTTC
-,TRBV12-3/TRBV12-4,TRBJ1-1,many,CASSLSVTEAFF,TGTGCCAGCAGTTTATCGGTCACTGAAGCTTTCTTT
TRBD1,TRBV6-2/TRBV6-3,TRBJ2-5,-,CASQGQGEETQYF,TGTGCCAGCCAAGGACAGGGGGAAGAGACCCAGTACTTC
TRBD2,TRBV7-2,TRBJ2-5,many,CASSQAGFVETQYF,TGTGCCAGCAGCCAAGCGGGATTCGTCGAGACCCAGTACTTC
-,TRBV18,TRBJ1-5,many,CASSPTTDSNQPQHF,TGTGCCAGCTCACCAACGACAGATAGCAATCAGCCCCAGCATTTT
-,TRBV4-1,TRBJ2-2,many,CASSQGGGLTGELFF,TGCGCCAGCAGCCAGGGGGGGGGCCTCACCGGGGAGCTGTTTTTT
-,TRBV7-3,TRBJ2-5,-,CASSPAGGVQETQYF,TGTGCCAGCAGCCCGGCCGGGGGAGTCCAAGAGACCCAGTACTTC
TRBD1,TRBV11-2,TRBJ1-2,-,CASSLDPGGADGYTF,TGTGCCAGCAGCTTAGATCCAGGGGGCGCCGATGGCTACACCTTC
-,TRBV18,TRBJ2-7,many,CASSPGSEQYF,TGTGCCAGCTCACCCGGGTCCGAGCAGTACTTC
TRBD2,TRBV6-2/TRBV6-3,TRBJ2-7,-,CASQRTSGDYEQYF,TGTGCCAGCCAACGGACTAGCGGGGACTACGAGCAGTACTTC
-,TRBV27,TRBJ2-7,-,CASSLSYGQGSYEQYF,TGTGCCAGCAGTTTATCGTACGGGCAGGGGAGCTACGAGCAGTACTTC
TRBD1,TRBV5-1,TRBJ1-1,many,CASSSTGQANMNTEAFF,TGCGCCAGCAGCAGCACCGGACAGGCGAACATGAACACTGAAGCTTTCTTT
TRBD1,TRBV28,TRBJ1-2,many,CASSRDRADYGYTF,TGTGCCAGCAGCCGGGACAGAGCAGACTATGGCTACACCTTC
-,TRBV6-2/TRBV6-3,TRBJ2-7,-,CASRDRFPPGEQYF,TGTGCCAGCAGGGACCGGTTCCCCCCGGGCGAGCAGTACTTC
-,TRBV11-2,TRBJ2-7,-,CASSLVLSGLAGYEQYF,TGTGCCAGCAGCTTAGTTCTTTCCGGTCTAGCTGGCTACGAGCAGTACTTC
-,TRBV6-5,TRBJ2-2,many,CASSAPTGELFF,TGTGCCAGCTCCGCCCCAACCGGGGAGCTGTTTTTT
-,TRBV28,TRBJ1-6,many,CASSFRGGFYNSPLHF,TGTGCCAGCAGTTTTCGGGGCGGTTTTTATAATTCACCCCTCCACTTT
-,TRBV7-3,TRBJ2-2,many,CASSYHTGELFF,TGTGCCAGCAGCTACCACACCGGGGAGCTGTTTTTT
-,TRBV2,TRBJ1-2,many,CASSDTGEYGYTF,TGTGCCAGCAGTGACACGGGAGAGTATGGCTACACCTTC
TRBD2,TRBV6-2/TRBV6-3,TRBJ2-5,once,CASSSSGSETQYF,TGTGCCAGCAGTTCTAGCGGGAGTGAGACCCAGTACTTC
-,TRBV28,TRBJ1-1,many,CASIRQGIEAFF,TGTGCCAGCATTCGGCAGGGCATTGAAGCTTTCTTT
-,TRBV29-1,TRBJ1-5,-,CSPHTDRRHQPQHF,TGCAGCCCCCACACTGACAGGAGACATCAGCCCCAGCATTTT
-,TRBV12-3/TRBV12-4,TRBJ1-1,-,CASSSSGAVTEAFF,TGTGCCAGCAGTTCCTCCGGGGCCGTCACTGAAGCTTTCTTT
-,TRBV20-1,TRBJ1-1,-,CSAAGPNTEAFF,TGCAGTGCCGCGGGCCCGAACACTGAAGCTTTCTTT
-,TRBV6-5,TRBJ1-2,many,CASSRGRGWGYTF,TGTGCCAGCAGCAGGGGCAGGGGTTGGGGCTACACCTTC
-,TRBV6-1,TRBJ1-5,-,CASKSRAIANQPQHF,TGTGCCAGTAAGAGCCGGGCTATCGCGAATCAGCCCCAGCATTTT
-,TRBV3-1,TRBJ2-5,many,CASSQDGGYPGETQYF,TGTGCCAGCAGCCAAGATGGCGGCTACCCAGGGGAGACCCAGTACTTC
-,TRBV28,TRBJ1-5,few,CASSPPGSSSNQPQHF,TGTGCCAGCAGCCCACCAGGGAGCAGTAGCAATCAGCCCCAGCATTTT
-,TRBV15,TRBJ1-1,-,CATSRGDVSMNTEAFF,TGTGCCACCAGCAGAGGGGACGTTTCAATGAACACTGAAGCTTTCTTT
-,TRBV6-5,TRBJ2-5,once,CASSYRFQETQYF,TGTGCCAGCAGTTACCGATTCCAAGAGACCCAGTACTTC
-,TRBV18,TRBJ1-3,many,CASCTSNGNTIYF,TGTGCCAGCTGTACCTCTAATGGAAACACCATATATTTT
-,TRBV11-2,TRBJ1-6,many,CASSSTVSSPLHF,TGTGCCAGCAGCTCAACGGTCTCTTCACCCCTCCACTTT
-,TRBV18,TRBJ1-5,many,CASSAKDSNQPQHF,TGTGCCAGCTCAGCGAAGGATAGCAATCAGCCCCAGCATTTT